Included here is one TCR beta chain sequence, with context. Template material for amplifying TCR beta CDR3 regions consisted of RNA transcripts. The primer set for the first-round RT-PCR of the TCR CDR3 was HTBI. TCRdb called the multiplex PCR reads again in MiXCR, with one record for every CDR3 protein. Of 530,000 or so distinct CDR3 sequences listed, approximately 24% are singletons. This entry comes from a study of T cells in Graves' hyperthyroidism and ophthalmopathy. CDR1 SNHLY and CDR2 FYNNEI come from the germline V gene. Trimming removed 11 bases from V and 13 bases from J; junction bases left unmatched: 14. The CDR3 extends over 13 amino acids.

The rearrangement uses TRBV2 and TRBJ2-6; 7 bases match TRBD2. The source of this sequence is a woman aged 25 to 39 with Graves' ophthalmopathy. The sequenced sample consisted of blood. CDR3 protein: CARREAGSKVLTF. CDR3 DNA: TGTGCCCGCCGGGAGGCAGGGTCAAAGGTCCTGACTTTC.